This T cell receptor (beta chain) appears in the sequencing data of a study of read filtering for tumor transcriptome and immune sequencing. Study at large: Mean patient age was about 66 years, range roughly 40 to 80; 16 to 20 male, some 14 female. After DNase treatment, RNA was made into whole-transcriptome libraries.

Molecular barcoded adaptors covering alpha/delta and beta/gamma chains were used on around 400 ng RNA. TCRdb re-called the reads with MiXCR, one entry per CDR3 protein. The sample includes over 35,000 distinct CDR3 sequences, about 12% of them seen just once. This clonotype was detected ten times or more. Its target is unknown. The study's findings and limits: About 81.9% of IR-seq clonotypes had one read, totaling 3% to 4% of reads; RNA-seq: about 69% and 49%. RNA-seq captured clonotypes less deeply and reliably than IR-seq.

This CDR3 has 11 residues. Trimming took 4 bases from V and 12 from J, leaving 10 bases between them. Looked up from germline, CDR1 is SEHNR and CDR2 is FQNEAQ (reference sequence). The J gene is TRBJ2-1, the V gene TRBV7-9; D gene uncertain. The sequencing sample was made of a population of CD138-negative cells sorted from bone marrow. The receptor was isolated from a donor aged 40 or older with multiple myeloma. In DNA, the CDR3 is TGTGCCAGCAGCTCAGATGGGCCGCAGTTCTTC. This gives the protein CASSSDGPQFF.